This is a list of T cell receptor beta chains from one sample in a study of CD8 T cells in ankylosing spondylitis. TCRdb re-analysed the 5' RACE reads in MiXCR, keeping a single row per CDR3 protein. The sample has roughly 230,000 distinct CDR3 sequences; under 20% are singletons. The specimen was blood, either unsorted or a sorted T cell fraction (not recorded which). The source of these receptors is a male donor with ankylosing spondylitis or in good health (not recorded which). The CDR3 runs from the conserved cysteine through the conserved F or W. Each record gives: CDR3 length, V gene, clone size, J gene, CDR3 protein. Clone size is given for some rows only: seen once, a few or many times, or a class if the clone is expanded.

len: 15; v_gene: TRBV29-1; abundance: -; j_gene: TRBJ2-1; CDR3aa: CSVEGIEVGYNEQFF
len: 13; v_gene: TRBV28; abundance: few; j_gene: TRBJ2-1; CDR3aa: CASSLSGTREQFF
len: 12; v_gene: TRBV29-1; abundance: few; j_gene: TRBJ2-7; CDR3aa: CSVRGISYEQYF
len: 11; v_gene: TRBV29-1; abundance: many; j_gene: TRBJ2-7; CDR3aa: CSAGTSYEQYF
len: 15; v_gene: TRBV12-3/TRBV12-4; abundance: few; j_gene: TRBJ2-7; CDR3aa: CASSLVGTGAYEQYF
len: 14; v_gene: TRBV20-1; abundance: few; j_gene: TRBJ1-5; CDR3aa: CSARDPDSWQPQHF
len: 15; v_gene: TRBV9; abundance: -; j_gene: TRBJ2-7; CDR3aa: CASSAGQGIAYEQYF
len: 17; v_gene: TRBV4-1; abundance: -; j_gene: TRBJ2-2; CDR3aa: CASSQGLAGGRVGELFF
len: 16; v_gene: TRBV20-1; abundance: -; j_gene: TRBJ2-7; CDR3aa: CSARDLRGAESYEQYF
len: 14; v_gene: TRBV9; abundance: -; j_gene: TRBJ2-1; CDR3aa: CASSVGEVSNEQFF
len: 15; v_gene: TRBV27; abundance: few; j_gene: TRBJ2-7; CDR3aa: CASRETGGSSYEQYF
len: 14; v_gene: TRBV5-1; abundance: -; j_gene: TRBJ2-7; CDR3aa: CASSLVDSASEQYF
len: 14; v_gene: TRBV24-1; abundance: few; j_gene: TRBJ2-1; CDR3aa: CATSDSGGYNEQFF
len: 13; v_gene: TRBV29-1; abundance: -; j_gene: TRBJ2-7; CDR3aa: CSALGPTTYEQYF
len: 14; v_gene: TRBV4-1; abundance: -; j_gene: TRBJ2-1; CDR3aa: CASSQDPSGRSQFF
len: 15; v_gene: TRBV7-6; abundance: few; j_gene: TRBJ2-7; CDR3aa: CASSSTGGVSYEQYF
len: 11; v_gene: TRBV5-1; abundance: -; j_gene: TRBJ2-7; CDR3aa: CASSLDGGWKF
len: 10; v_gene: TRBV29-1; abundance: many; j_gene: TRBJ1-1; CDR3aa: CSVVNTEAFF
len: 13; v_gene: TRBV27; abundance: few; j_gene: TRBJ1-2; CDR3aa: CASSPGSQFGYTF
len: 15; v_gene: TRBV5-1; abundance: -; j_gene: TRBJ1-5; CDR3aa: CASSIDRGLGQPQHF
len: 14; v_gene: TRBV24-1; abundance: many; j_gene: TRBJ2-5; CDR3aa: CATSDSGDLATQYF
len: 14; v_gene: TRBV29-1; abundance: -; j_gene: TRBJ2-5; CDR3aa: CSVEEWSAKETQYF
len: 15; v_gene: TRBV20-1; abundance: few; j_gene: TRBJ1-5; CDR3aa: CSARDGVRANQPQHF
len: 11; v_gene: TRBV2; abundance: few; j_gene: TRBJ2-3; CDR3aa: CASDQTDTQYF